This is a list of T cell receptor beta chains from one sample in a study of T cell responses to AZD1222 COVID-19 vaccine. Profiled with immunoSEQ multiplex PCR; TCRdb holds only in-frame clones, not every one. The sample table sets out about 140,000 clones. The sample taken for sequencing was peripheral blood. The receptors stem from an adult in good health. CDR3s include the opening cysteine and the closing phenylalanine or tryptophan. Each record gives: V gene, J gene, CDR3 length, D gene, CDR3 protein, CDR3 DNA. A D gene is named only where the DNA matches it firmly.

>TRBV7-9|TRBJ1-1|11|-
CASSLLTEAFF
TGTGCCAGCAGTCTATTAACTGAAGCTTTCTTT
>TRBV5-6|TRBJ1-5|17|TRBD1
CASSYRRGLGGDQPQHF
TGTGCCAGCAGCTACCGCAGGGGGCTGGGGGGAGATCAGCCCCAGCATTTT
>TRBV30|TRBJ2-3|15|-
CAWSVGGGNPDTQYF
TGTGCCTGGAGTGTAGGGGGAGGGAACCCAGATACGCAGTATTTT
>TRBV29-1|TRBJ1-4|13|TRBD1
CSIRQGSGEKLFF
TGCAGCATACGACAGGGGAGTGGTGAAAAACTGTTTTTT
>TRBV19|TRBJ1-4|14|-
CASSINRLNEKLFF
TGTGCCAGTAGTATAAACAGGCTCAATGAAAAACTGTTTTTT
>TRBV29-1|TRBJ1-1|12|-
CSAGSVNTEAFF
TGCAGCGCTGGGTCGGTGAACACTGAAGCTTTCTTT
>TRBV7-3|TRBJ2-1|15|TRBD2
CASSPTSGGGYEQFF
TGTGCCAGCAGCCCCACTAGCGGGGGGGGGTATGAGCAGTTCTTC
>TRBV9|TRBJ1-2|16|TRBD1
CASKGTPGGSNYGYTF
TGTGCCAGCAAAGGGACCCCAGGGGGGTCTAACTATGGCTACACCTTC
>TRBV11-3|TRBJ2-3|16|-
CASSRNGGRGADTQYF
TGTGCCAGCAGCCGAAACGGGGGCAGGGGCGCAGATACGCAGTATTTT
>TRBV29-1|TRBJ2-5|11|-
CSVEWGETQYF
TGCAGCGTTGAATGGGGCGAGACCCAGTACTTC
>TRBV5-6|TRBJ1-4|15|TRBD1
CASSFGQGAHEKLFF
TGTGCCAGCAGCTTTGGGCAGGGGGCGCATGAAAAACTGTTTTTT
>TRBV6-6|TRBJ2-7|14|-
CASRGGIFSYEQYF
TGTGCCAGCAGGGGGGGCATTTTCTCCTACGAGCAGTACTTC
>TRBV4-1|TRBJ1-3|15|-
CASSPTGSSGNTIYF
TGCGCCAGCAGCCCCACAGGGTCCTCTGGAAACACCATATATTTT
>TRBV5-1|TRBJ2-5|15|TRBD1
CASSLDVGQEETQYF
TGCGCCAGCAGCTTGGACGTCGGACAGGAAGAGACCCAGTACTTC
>TRBV7-6|TRBJ2-7|13|-
CASSLSPGDEQYF
TGTGCCAGCAGCTTATCCCCGGGGGACGAGCAGTACTTC
>TRBV4-3|TRBJ2-7|15|-
CASSHRTEFSYEQYF
TGCGCCAGCAGCCACCGGACAGAATTCTCCTACGAGCAGTACTTC